This paragraph covers one TCR beta chain sequence. Its specificity is unknown. The CDR3 end lies 3 residues beyond the end of the read and is filled in from the germline J gene. Produced via immunoSEQ multiplex PCR; TCRdb's table is partial and in-frame only. The data show 15,000 to 20,000 clones, with none appearing a single time. This entry is derived from a study of T cell clonality in common variable immunodeficiency. The study's findings and limits: Authors noted CVID clonality's cause needs subpopulation repertoire sequencing. In common variable immunodeficiency, TCR beta chains reportedly carried fewer deletions and N-nucleotide insertions.

CDR3 length equals 17 residues. The germline CDR1 and CDR2 sequences are LNHDA and SQIVND (reference sequence). J lost 10 bases, V lost 5 bases, and 13 bases had no gene match. Input material: peripheral blood mononuclear cells. The genes are TRBV19 and TRBJ1-6; 11 nucleotides line up with TRBD1. The sequence was obtained from a human donor with common variable immunodeficiency. Incomplete CDR3 DNA: TGTGCCAGTAGTTTCGGGACAGGGGGTAGGTCAGCCTCACCC. Its translation is CASSFGTGGRSASP. The CDR3, in full, reads CASSFGTGGRSASPLHF. The full variable domain, in which reference TRBV19 and TRBJ1-6 provide the parts outside the CDR3, is DGGITQSPKYLFRKEGQNVTLSCEQNLNHDAMYWYRQDPGQGLRLIYYSQIVNDFQKGDIAEGYSVSREKKESFPLTVTSAQKNPTAFYLCASSFGTGGRSASPLHFGNGTRLTVT.